A selection of T cell receptor beta chains follows, all from one sample in a study of prognosis after radiotherapy for stage I lung cancer. TCRdb processed the multiplex PCR reads anew with MiXCR; each CDR3 protein has one entry. The sample lists 25,000 to 35,000 distinct CDR3 sequences; over 45% were seen once. Sequencing was performed on PBMCs, taken before or after stereotactic body radiation therapy (not recorded which). All receptors come from a donor older than 45 with non-small cell lung cancer. The CDR3 runs from the conserved cysteine through the conserved F or W. Each record gives: clone size, J gene, V gene, CDR3 length, D gene, CDR3 protein, CDR3 DNA. A D gene is named only where the DNA matches it firmly. Not all rows give a size; the values are once, few, many and, for expanded clones, a class.

size: many
J: TRBJ2-3
V: TRBV5-1
length: 12
D: .
CDR3: CASSLEGNTQYF
DNA: TGCGCCAGCAGCTTGGAGGGGAATACGCAGTATTTT

size: many
J: TRBJ2-3
V: TRBV2
length: 13
D: .
CDR3: CASSLNPRGTQYF
DNA: TGTGCCAGCAGTTTGAATCCGCGCGGTACGCAGTATTTT

size: .
J: TRBJ2-7
V: TRBV30
length: 14
D: .
CDR3: CACPIWPWSYEQYF
DNA: TGTGCCTGTCCGATTTGGCCATGGTCCTACGAGCAGTACTTC

size: medium-sized
J: TRBJ2-7
V: TRBV7-2
length: 16
D: TRBD1
CDR3: CASSSPTGGTSYEQYF
DNA: TGTGCCAGCAGCTCGCCAACAGGGGGAACCTCCTACGAGCAGTACTTC

size: many
J: TRBJ1-6
V: TRBV4-2
length: 12
D: .
CDR3: CASSPSRSPLHF
DNA: TGTGCCAGCAGCCCCAGTAGGTCACCCCTCCACTTT

size: .
J: TRBJ2-7
V: TRBV6-2/TRBV6-3
length: 13
D: .
CDR3: CASSYSRHGEGYF
DNA: TGTGCCAGCAGTTACTCTAGGCATGGAGAGGGGTACTTC

size: .
J: TRBJ2-7
V: TRBV3-2
length: 19
D: .
CDR3: CASILNPGVSLASSYEQYF
DNA: TGTGCCAGCATCCTTAATCCGGGGGTTTCTTTAGCTAGCTCCTACGAGCAGTACTTC

size: .
J: TRBJ1-3
V: TRBV12-3/TRBV12-4
length: 14
D: .
CDR3: CASSLKLGRNTIYF
DNA: TGTGCCAGCAGTTTAAAGCTGGGTAGGAACACCATATATTTT

size: .
J: TRBJ2-1
V: TRBV11-3
length: 17
D: TRBD2
CDR3: CASSLGTSGYTYNEQFF
DNA: TGTGCCAGCAGCTTAGGGACTAGCGGGTATACCTACAATGAGCAGTTCTTC

size: .
J: TRBJ2-7
V: TRBV5-1
length: 12
D: .
CDR3: CASSLLGYEQYF
DNA: TGCGCCAGCAGCTTGTTGGGCTACGAGCAGTACTTC

size: many
J: TRBJ2-1
V: TRBV7-3
length: 15
D: .
CDR3: CASSLDPDKYNEQFF
DNA: TGTGCCAGCAGCCTCGACCCGGACAAATACAATGAGCAGTTCTTC

size: many
J: TRBJ2-5
V: TRBV4-1
length: 16
D: TRBD2
CDR3: CASSRTSGRNPETQYF
DNA: TGCGCCAGCAGTCGGACTAGCGGGAGAAATCCAGAGACCCAGTACTTC

size: .
J: TRBJ1-6
V: TRBV30
length: 13
D: .
CDR3: CAWGRPYNSPLHF
DNA: TGTGCCTGGGGACGCCCCTATAATTCACCCCTCCACTTT

size: many
J: TRBJ1-4
V: TRBV30
length: 15
D: TRBD1
CDR3: CAWREPDRDGEKLFF
DNA: TGTGCCTGGCGTGAACCAGACAGGGATGGTGAAAAACTGTTTTTT

size: many
J: TRBJ2-5
V: TRBV7-3
length: 16
D: TRBD1
CDR3: CASSLLAGQGFSTQYF
DNA: TGTGCCAGCAGCTTATTGGCGGGACAGGGGTTCTCGACCCAGTACTTC

size: .
J: TRBJ2-7
V: TRBV20-1
length: 11
D: .
CDR3: CRDPGDNEQYF
DNA: TGCAGAGACCCAGGGGACAACGAGCAGTACTTC

size: .
J: TRBJ1-5
V: TRBV28
length: 15
D: .
CDR3: CASSSDTISNQPQHF
DNA: TGTGCCAGCAGTTCAGACACGATTAGCAATCAGCCCCAGCATTTT

size: many
J: TRBJ1-2
V: TRBV5-5
length: 15
D: TRBD1
CDR3: CASSLSWGQGSGYTF
DNA: TGTGCCAGCAGCTTGAGTTGGGGACAGGGAAGCGGCTACACCTTC

size: .
J: TRBJ1-6
V: TRBV5-1
length: 13
D: TRBD1
CDR3: CASTPGGSSPLHF
DNA: TGCGCCAGCACTCCAGGGGGTAGTTCACCCCTCCACTTT

size: .
J: TRBJ2-7
V: TRBV27
length: 15
D: TRBD2
CDR3: CASIPTHRLAVVQYF
DNA: TGTGCCAGCATCCCCACTCACCGCCTAGCGGTAGTCCAGTACTTC

size: .
J: TRBJ1-6
V: TRBV6-1
length: 17
D: TRBD1
CDR3: CASRALGTGYGNSPLHF
DNA: TGTGCCAGCAGGGCTCTCGGGACAGGGTATGGTAATTCACCCCTCCACTTT

size: .
J: TRBJ1-2
V: TRBV6-2/TRBV6-3
length: 15
D: TRBD1
CDR3: CASSPLVQGPYVYTF
DNA: TGTGCCAGCAGCCCATTGGTACAGGGGCCGTATGTCTACACCTTC

size: .
J: TRBJ1-6
V: TRBV9
length: 13
D: .
CDR3: CASSSALDSLLHF
DNA: TGCGCCAGCAGCTCAGCCCTTGACAGCTTACTCCACTTT

size: many
J: TRBJ2-1
V: TRBV20-1
length: 20
D: TRBD2
CDR3: CSASSPPLTAGGTLDEEQFF
DNA: TGCAGTGCTAGTTCGCCCCCTTTGACGGCGGGAGGAACATTGGATGAAGAGCAGTTCTTC

size: .
J: TRBJ2-7
V: TRBV7-9
length: 15
D: .
CDR3: CASSFALETTYEQYF
DNA: TGTGCCAGCAGCTTCGCCCTGGAAACTACCTACGAGCAGTACTTC